The text below deals with one T cell receptor (beta chain). The antigen is not known. The naive CD8 fraction comprised CD45RO-negative cells positively selected for CCR7 and excluded terminally differentiated effector memory CD45RA+ cells. V lost 0 bases, J lost 9 bases, and 7 bases stayed unmatched. This CDR3 is built from 14 residues. Germline loops: CDR1 SGHRS, CDR2 YFSETQ. This specimen comes from a study of shared clonotypes between healthy human individuals. Overall study results and limits: Sequencing depth was a factor that was expected to affect clonotype sharing among donors.

Profiled with immunoSEQ multiplex PCR; TCRdb holds only in-frame clones, not every one. The sample lists around 1.9 million clones; about 92% were seen once. The rearrangement links TRBV5-1 to TRBJ2-7; the match to TRBD1 covers 9 bases. The sample comprised naive CD8+ T cells from PBMCs. The receptor's source is a man between 18 and 29 years old in good health. Some clones in this sample may be carry-over from other donors' samples. The CDR3 bases are TGCGCCAGCAGCTTGGATCTCGGACAGGGGTGGCAGTACTTC. Translated: CASSLDLGQGWQYF.